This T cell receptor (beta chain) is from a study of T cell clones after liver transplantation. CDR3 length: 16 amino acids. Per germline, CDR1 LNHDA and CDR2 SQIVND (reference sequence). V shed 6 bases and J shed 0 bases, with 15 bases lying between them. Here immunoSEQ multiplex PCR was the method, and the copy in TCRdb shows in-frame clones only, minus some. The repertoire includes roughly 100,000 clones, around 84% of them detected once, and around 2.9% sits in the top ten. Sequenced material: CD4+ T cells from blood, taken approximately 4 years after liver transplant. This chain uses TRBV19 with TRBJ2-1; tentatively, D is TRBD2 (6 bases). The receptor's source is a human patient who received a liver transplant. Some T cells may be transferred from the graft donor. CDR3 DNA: TGTGCCAGTAGAAGCCCTGGCGGGACCTCCTACAATGAGCAGTTCTTC. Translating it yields CASRSPGGTSYNEQFF.